This passage covers 8 T cell receptor beta chains from one sample sequenced in a study of response to subunit inactivated influenza vaccine. TCRdb independently ran MiXCR on the RT-PCR reads; one entry per CDR3 protein. This sample yields 500,000 or so distinct CDR3 sequences, of which approximately 15% are seen a single time; 3% to 3.5% belongs to the top ten. The sequenced sample was CD4+ T cells sorted from PBMCs, obtained less than 30 months after vaccination. The source is a man between 50 and 75 years old who received an inactivated influenza vaccine.

This clonotype was seen a few times. V gene TRBV15 combines with J gene TRBJ2-7; D is uncertain. This CDR3 is built from 14 residues. The V gene's germline CDR1 is LNHNV and CDR2 YYDKDF (reference sequence). V was shortened by 1 base and J by 1 base, with 8 bases between the two germline ends. CDR3 region: CATSRVDSSYEQYF. CDR3 bases: TGTGCCACCAGCAGAGTCGACTCATCCTACGAGCAGTACTTC.

The gene calls are TRBV4-2 and TRBJ2-1; 10 nucleotides agree with TRBD2. Germline assignment: CDR1 LGHNA and CDR2 YNFKEQ. J lost 7 bases, V lost 0 bases, and 6 bases had no gene match. The CDR3 extends over 16 amino acids. For the CDR3, the DNA is TGTGCCAGCAGCCAAGATCTAGCGGGAGTGGCAAATGAGCAGTTCTTC. This sequence encodes CASSQDLAGVANEQFF.

V is TRBV12-3 or TRBV12-4 and J is TRBJ2-7, with D possibly matching TRBD1 (5 bases). This CDR3 has 13 amino acids. V shed 2 bases and J shed 5 bases, with 10 bases lying between them. Written as DNA, the CDR3 is TGTGCCAGCAGTTTATTGGGGCGGAACGAGCAGTACTTC. Its protein product is CASSLLGRNEQYF.

V gene TRBV12-3 or TRBV12-4 combines with J gene TRBJ2-1; D is possibly TRBD1 or TRBD2 (6 bases each). V lost 7 bases and J lost 13, with 17 bases in between. This CDR3 has 12 residues. The CDR3 is CASTLEGGPQFF. CDR3 sequence (DNA): TGTGCCAGCACCCTCGAAGGGGGGCCCCAGTTCTTC.

This chain connects TRBV5-1 to TRBJ1-4, with D perhaps TRBD1 (5 bases). Deletions cut 0 bases from V and 3 bases from J, with 15 bases between. Germline CDR1 SGHRS, CDR2 YFSETQ. This CDR3 region has 17 residues. As DNA, the CDR3 is TGCGCCAGCAGCTTGGAGGCTTCCCCGGGGGCTAATGAAAAACTGTTTTTT. This translates into CASSLEASPGANEKLFF.

This clonotype was detected many times. J is TRBJ2-3 and V is TRBV28; the D gene could be TRBD1 or TRBD2 (5 bases each). V lost 3 bases and J 1 base, leaving 11 bases between the germline ends. The CDR3 runs 15 residues. Looked up from germline, CDR1 is MDHEN and CDR2 is SYDVKM. The CDR3 loop reads CASSFFVGGTDTQYF. Here the CDR3 DNA reads TGTGCCAGCAGTTTTTTCGTGGGGGGCACAGATACGCAGTATTTT.

The V and J genes are TRBV6-4 and TRBJ2-2; TRBD2 matches at 7 bases. Germline V CDR1 and CDR2: MRHNA, SNTAGT. Trimming removed 5 bases from V and 3 bases from J; junction bases left unmatched: 3. The CDR3 totals 14 residues. In DNA form, the CDR3 reads TGTGCCAGCAGTCGTACTAGCGACACCGGGGAGCTGTTTTTT. This sequence encodes CASSRTSDTGELFF.

This clonotype was counted many times. This chain uses TRBV27 with TRBJ2-1; 7 bases are shared with TRBD1. The CDR3 sequence is 13 residues long. Germline values: CDR1 MNHEY, CDR2 SMNVEV (reference sequence). The V gene end was trimmed by 6 bases and the J gene end by 7 bases; junction bases not matched to a gene: 6. DNA of the CDR3: TGTGCCAGCAGACGAACAGGGGAAAATGAGCAGTTCTTC. Translation gives CASRRTGENEQFF.